The 10 T cell receptor beta chains in this list originate from one sample, sequenced in a study of CD8 T cells in Susac syndrome. RNA amounts of roughly 0.45 to 1 ug underwent reverse transcription with random hexamers. TCRdb reanalysed the immunoSEQ multiplex PCR reads using MiXCR and keeps one entry per CDR3 protein. The sample carries some 450,000 distinct CDR3 sequences, approximately 85% recorded once. What was sequenced was CD8+ T cells from PBMCs. The receptors come from a human donor with multiple sclerosis.

This clonotype was observed a few times. The chain is built from TRBV7-2 and TRBJ2-7, with D perhaps matching TRBD1 or TRBD2 (5 bases each). Germline V gene lookup returns CDR1 SGHTA and CDR2 FQGNSA. The CDR3 length is 14 residues. V was pared by 11 bases and J by 0 bases, with 17 bases between. CDR3 region: CAELTAGSSYEQYF. The CDR3 DNA follows: TGTGCCGAGCTTACGGCAGGGAGCTCCTACGAGCAGTACTTC.

CDR3 sequence: CASSTAGASYEQYF. For the CDR3, the DNA is TGTGCCAGCAGTACAGCGGGGGCCAGCTACGAGCAGTACTTC. This chain joins TRBV28 and TRBJ2-7; 8 nucleotides agree with TRBD2. This CDR3 contains 14 residues. Germline V lookup: CDR1 MDHEN, CDR2 SYDVKM. Germline trimming cut 5 bases from V and 3 bases from J; bases unmatched to any gene: 6. Filled out from reference TRBV28 and TRBJ2-7, the complete variable domain reads DVKVTQSSRYLVKRTGEKVFLECVQDMDHENMFWYRQDPGLGLRLIYFSYDVKMKEKGDIPEGYSVSREKKERFSLILESASTNQTSMYLCASSTAGASYEQYFGPGTRLTVT.

CDR3 amino acids: CAGRTSGRNEQFF. CDR3 DNA: TGTGCCGGAAGGACTAGCGGGAGGAATGAGCAGTTCTTC. V is TRBV7-2 and J is TRBJ2-1; TRBD2 aligns across 14 bases. The CDR3 contains 13 residues. Losses at the gene ends were 11 bases for V and 7 bases for J; bases not matched to a gene: 4. Per germline, CDR1 SGHTA and CDR2 FQGNSA.

This clonotype appeared once. J is TRBJ2-1 and V is TRBV7-9; D possibly uses TRBD1 or TRBD2 (5 bases each). V was clipped by 4 bases and J by 8 bases, with 27 bases between them. CDR1 SEHNR and CDR2 FQNEAQ come from the germline V gene (reference sequence). This CDR3 region has 18 residues. The CDR3 loop is CASSSGTGSPPSYDEQFF. The DNA for the CDR3 is TGTGCCAGCAGCTCAGGGACGGGAAGCCCCCCGAGTTACGATGAGCAGTTCTTC.

The chain carries TRBV29-1 and TRBJ1-4; 8 bases align to TRBD1. V shed 5 bases, J shed 2 bases, and the junction held 10 bases outside the gene matches. The germline CDR1 and CDR2 sequences are SQVTM and ANQGSEA. This CDR3 is built from 16 residues. In DNA, the CDR3 is TGCAGCGTTTCCATCGGGACAGGACGCACTAATGAAAAACTGTTTTTT. Protein sequence: CSVSIGTGRTNEKLFF.

The DNA of the CDR3 is TGCGCCAGCAGCTATGGGACAGGGGGATATACCTACGAGCAGTACTTC. It yields the protein CASSYGTGGYTYEQYF. V usage is TRBV5-1 and J usage is TRBJ2-7; the match to TRBD1 covers 11 bases. V shed 3 bases, J shed 2 bases, and the junction held 7 bases outside the gene matches. The CDR3 covers 16 residues. Looked up from germline, CDR1 is SGHRS and CDR2 is YFSETQ.

This clonotype occurred a few times. The chain uses TRBV15 and TRBJ2-7; 7 bases are a match to TRBD1. Germline assignment: CDR1 LNHNV and CDR2 YYDKDF (reference sequence). J was trimmed by 3 bases and V by 3 bases; bases with no gene match: 11. The CDR3 covers 16 residues. The CDR3 nucleotides are TGTGCCACCAGCAGGGAAGTGAACAGGGGTGGCTACGAGCAGTACTTC. Translating gives CATSREVNRGGYEQYF.

This clonotype is a singleton in its sample. V is TRBV14 and J is TRBJ2-2, with a tentative D call TRBD1 (5 bases). V was cut by 1 base and J by 3 bases, with 15 bases left in between. CDR3 length: 17 amino acids. The V gene's germline CDR1 is SGHDN and CDR2 FVKESK. The DNA of the CDR3 is TGTGCCAGCAGCCAAGGGCTTGTGACAGAGTACACCGGGGAGCTGTTTTTT. As protein: CASSQGLVTEYTGELFF.

J is TRBJ2-7 and V is TRBV27; D is unresolved. Germline assignment: CDR1 MNHEY and CDR2 SMNVEV (reference sequence). The V end lost 4 bases, the J end lost 2 bases, and 6 bases lay between the germline ends. The CDR3 has 12 amino acids. CDR3 sequence (DNA): TGTGCCAGCAGTTCGGCGGCCTACGAGCAGTACTTC. Protein product: CASSSAAYEQYF.

The chain has TRBV30 and TRBJ1-1, with D maybe TRBD1 (6 bases). This CDR3 is built from 14 residues. V was shortened by 7 bases and J by 0 bases, with 15 bases between the two germline ends. Germline V gene data show CDR1 as GTSNPN and CDR2 as SVGIG (reference sequence). CDR3 bases: TGTGCCTCGGACAGCCAACACTTGAACACTGAAGCTTTCTTT. This translates into CASDSQHLNTEAFF.